Shown below are 30 T cell receptor beta chains from a single sample sequenced in a study of T cell clones after liver transplantation. The assay was immunoSEQ multiplex PCR, and TCRdb's table has in-frame clones only and misses some. The repertoire holds roughly 57,000 clones, with about two thirds as singletons. The sample consisted of CD4+ T cells from blood, taken before liver transplant. These TCRs come from a human donor who received a liver transplant.

This clone was counted a few times. This sequence joins TRBV7-2 and TRBJ1-6; a weak D match, TRBD1 (5 bases). This CDR3 contains 13 residues. From germline, CDR1 is SGHTA and CDR2 FQGNSA. The V end was cut by 2 bases, the J end by 7 bases, with 6 bases between. The CDR3 here is CASSLQGNSPLHF. CDR3 sequence (DNA): TGTGCCAGCAGCTTACAGGGAAATTCACCCCTCCACTTT. Using reference TRBV7-2 and TRBJ1-6 for the parts outside the CDR3, the full variable domain is GAGVSQSPSNKVTEKGKDVELRCDPISGHTALYWYRQSLGQGLEFLIYFQGNSAPDKSGLPSDRFSAERTGGSVSTLTIQRTQQEDSAVYLCASSLQGNSPLHFGNGTRLTVT.

This clone was observed at least ten times. The CDR3 is CASGQSYNSPLHF. The CDR3, as DNA: TGTGCCAGCGGGCAGTCTTATAATTCACCCCTCCACTTT. The chain uses TRBV5-6 and TRBJ1-6; unclear D gene. Looked up from germline, CDR1 is SGHDT and CDR2 is YYEEEE. The CDR3 is 13 residues long. Trimming left V 7 bases short and J 4 bases short, with 9 bases between.

The chain employs TRBV5-1 and TRBJ1-3; D is ambiguous. Deletions cut 6 bases from V and 1 base from J, with 11 bases between. Germline assignment: CDR1 SGHRS and CDR2 YFSETQ. This CDR3 contains 14 residues. The CDR3 loop reads CASTQEGSGNTIYF. The CDR3 nucleotides are TGCGCCAGCACCCAAGAGGGATCTGGAAACACCATATATTTT.

This chain uses TRBV25-1 with TRBJ1-2, with D possibly TRBD1 on 6 matching bases. The germline V and J ends were trimmed by 4 bases and 4 bases, with 13 bases remaining between them. The CDR3 consists of 14 residues. The V gene's germline CDR1 is MGHDK and CDR2 SYGVNS. CDR3: CASSVSGDAYGYTF. Written as DNA, the CDR3 is TGTGCCAGCAGTGTATCAGGGGACGCCTATGGCTACACCTTC.

V and J are TRBV5-8 and TRBJ1-5, with a possible D match to TRBD1 (5 bases). Germline loops: CDR1 SGHTS, CDR2 YDEGEE. The CDR3 loop spans 15 amino acids. Trimming took 2 bases from V and 0 from J, leaving 9 bases between them. The CDR3 region has the DNA TGTGCCAGCAGCTTACGGGGGTTTAGCAATCAGCCCCAGCATTTT. Its protein is CASSLRGFSNQPQHF.

CDR3 in amino acids: CAWSASDREAFF. DNA for the CDR3: TGTGCCTGGAGTGCCTCGGACAGGGAAGCTTTCTTT. The chain has TRBV30 and TRBJ1-1, with TRBD1 matching over 7 bases. V dropped 1 base and J dropped 8; count of bases not matched to a gene: 4. Per germline, CDR1 GTSNPN and CDR2 SVGIG (reference sequence). This CDR3 comprises 12 residues. Full variable domain (missing parts from reference TRBV30 and TRBJ1-1): SQTIHQWPATLVQPVGSPLSLECTVEGTSNPNLYWYRQAAGRGLQLLFYSVGIGQISSEVPQNLSASRPQDRQFILSSKKLLLSDSGFYLCAWSASDREAFFGQGTRLTVV.

This clone appeared many times. The chain has TRBV7-6 and TRBJ2-3, with D tentatively TRBD2 (6 bases). Trimming took 1 base from V and 1 from J, leaving 12 bases between them. This CDR3 is built from 16 residues. Germline-derived CDR1 and CDR2 are SGHVS and FNYEAQ. The CDR3 DNA reads TGTGCCAGCAGCTTAGGAGCGGGCCGCGGCACAGATACGCAGTATTTT. Translated, it gives CASSLGAGRGTDTQYF. Drawing the rest from reference TRBV7-6 and TRBJ2-3, the complete variable domain is GAGVSQSPRYKVTKRGQDVALRCDPISGHVSLYWYRQALGQGPEFLTYFNYEAQQDKSGLPNDRFSAERPEGSISTLTIQRTEQRDSAMYRCASSLGAGRGTDTQYFGPGTRLTVL.

This sequence joins TRBV30 and TRBJ1-2; TRBD1 matches at 11 bases. Germline trimming cut 8 bases from V and 7 bases from J; bases unmatched to any gene: 15. Germline V CDR1 and CDR2: GTSNPN, SVGIG (reference sequence). This CDR3 is built from 15 residues. The CDR3 sequence is CAANPHGTGGRGYTF. The CDR3 nucleotides are TGTGCCGCAAACCCCCACGGGACAGGGGGACGTGGCTACACCTTC.

This chain links TRBV6-1 with TRBJ1-5, with D possibly being TRBD1 (6 bases). Trimming pared 5 bases from V and 2 bases from J, leaving 10 bases between. The length of the CDR3 is 14 residues. Germline V gene data show CDR1 as MNHNS and CDR2 as SASEGT. The CDR3 coding sequence is TGTGCCAGCAGTACGGACAGTGGCAATCAGCCCCAGCATTTT. This encodes CASSTDSGNQPQHF.

J is TRBJ1-1 and V is TRBV5-6; D is uncertain. The V end was cut by 4 bases, the J end by 1 base, with 14 bases between. Looked up from germline, CDR1 is SGHDT and CDR2 is YYEEEE. The CDR3 contains 15 residues. Here the CDR3 reads CASSLSPAGNTEAFF. The CDR3 nucleotides are TGTGCCAGCAGCCTTAGCCCCGCCGGGAACACTGAAGCTTTCTTT. Looking up the rest from reference TRBV5-6 and TRBJ1-1 gives the full variable domain: DAGVTQSPTHLIKTRGQQVTLRCSPKSGHDTVSWYQQALGQGPQFIFQYYEEEERQRGNFPDRFSGHQFPNYSSELNVNALLLGDSALYLCASSLSPAGNTEAFFGQGTRLTVV.

The V and J genes are TRBV19 and TRBJ2-7; a weak D match, TRBD1 (5 bases). From germline, CDR1 is LNHDA and CDR2 SQIVND (reference sequence). The CDR3 runs to 15 residues. V lost 3 bases and J lost 6, with 18 bases in between. CDR3 DNA: TGTGCCAGTAGTATCTCCAGGGCCCCCTTCGCCGAGCAGTACTTC. It specifies CASSISRAPFAEQYF.

V usage is TRBV7-8 and J usage is TRBJ1-6; tentatively, D is TRBD1 (5 bases). In germline, CDR1 is SGHVS, CDR2 FQNEAQ. The CDR3 has 15 residues. Trimming took off 0 bases at V and 6 bases at J, with 9 bases between the two ends. This chain's CDR3 is CASSLAARGNSPLHF. In nucleotides, the CDR3 is TGTGCCAGCAGCTTAGCGGCAAGGGGTAATTCACCCCTCCACTTT. The full variable domain, in which reference TRBV7-8 and TRBJ1-6 provide the parts outside the CDR3, is GAGVSQSPRYKVAKRGQDVALRCDPISGHVSLFWYQQALGQGPEFLTYFQNEAQLDKSGLPSDRFFAERPEGSVSTLKIQRTQQEDSAVYLCASSLAARGNSPLHFGNGTRLTVT.

The CDR3 DNA sequence: TGTGCCAGCAGTGCCGACAGCTCCGTGACTGGCGAGCAGTACTTC. This encodes CASSADSSVTGEQYF. The J gene is TRBJ2-7, the V gene TRBV6-1, with D tentatively TRBD1 (5 bases). V was trimmed by 4 bases and J by 6 bases, leaving 19 bases between them. This CDR3 comprises 15 residues. CDR1 is MNHNS and CDR2 is SASEGT in the germline V gene.

The chain uses TRBV11-2 and TRBJ2-6; D ambiguous. V was cut by 0 bases and J by 0 bases, with 3 bases left in between. The germline V gene has CDR1 SGHAT and CDR2 FQNNGV. The CDR3 is 15 amino acids. This chain's CDR3 is CASSLDLSGANVLTF. For the CDR3, the DNA is TGTGCCAGCAGCTTAGATCTCTCTGGGGCCAACGTCCTGACTTTC. Combining the CDR3 with reference TRBV11-2 and TRBJ2-6 gives the whole variable domain EAGVAQSPRYKIIEKRQSVAFWCNPISGHATLYWYQQILGQGPKLLIQFQNNGVVDDSQLPKDRFSAERLKGVDSTLKIQPAKLEDSAVYLCASSLDLSGANVLTFGAGSRLTVL.

The V call is TRBV2, the J call TRBJ1-4; 7 bases agree with TRBD1. Per the germline V gene, CDR1 is SNHLY and CDR2 is FYNNEI. V was pared by 4 bases and J by 11 bases, with 10 bases of the junction left unmatched. There are 14 residues in the CDR3. The CDR3 nucleotides are TGTGCCAGCAGTGGACCGAGGACAGGAAACAAACTGTTTTTT. Translation: CASSGPRTGNKLFF.

The chain has TRBV5-4 and TRBJ2-1; 9 bases fit TRBD2. Germline V gene lookup returns CDR1 SGHNT and CDR2 YYREEE (reference sequence). The CDR3 runs to 16 residues. J was trimmed by 9 bases and V by 0 bases; bases with no gene match: 10. DNA for the CDR3: TGTGCCAGCAGCTTGGCACCCGGGACTAGCCGGGGTGAGCAGTTCTTC. This translates into CASSLAPGTSRGEQFF.

This chain uses TRBV6-5 with TRBJ1-3, with D unresolved. V was cut by 8 bases and J by 0 bases, with 11 bases left in between. The germline V gene has CDR1 MNHEY and CDR2 SVGAGI. The CDR3 covers 14 residues. In DNA form, the CDR3 reads TGTGCCAGCGCCTTGGACTTCTCTGGAAACACCATATATTTT. Translating it yields CASALDFSGNTIYF.

The rearrangement links TRBV11-3 to TRBJ1-1, with TRBD1 identical over 7 bases. V dropped 2 bases and J dropped 8; count of bases not matched to a gene: 11. CDR1 is SGHNT, CDR2 YENEEA, per germline. This CDR3 is 15 amino acids long. This CDR3 is CASSLTGALSGEAFF. DNA of the CDR3: TGTGCCAGCAGCTTAACAGGGGCCTTAAGCGGGGAAGCTTTCTTT.

V gene TRBV28 combines with J gene TRBJ1-5, with D possibly being TRBD1 (5 bases). Germline lookup yields CDR1 MDHEN and CDR2 SYDVKM. V shed 7 bases and J shed 7 bases, with 11 bases lying between them. The CDR3 spans 12 residues. The CDR3 sequence: CASKKGVQPQHF. CDR3 in DNA: TGTGCCAGCAAAAAAGGGGTCCAGCCCCAGCATTTT.

This chain links TRBV11-2 with TRBJ2-7; 7 bases map to TRBD1. J lost 1 base, V lost 3 bases, and 3 bases had no gene match. This CDR3 has 14 amino acids. The germline CDR1 and CDR2 sequences are SGHAT and FQNNGV. CDR3 loop: CASSFGQDSYEQYF. CDR3 nucleotide sequence: TGTGCCAGCAGCTTTGGACAGGATTCCTACGAGCAGTACTTC.

The genes are TRBV5-1 and TRBJ2-6; tentatively, D is TRBD2 (5 bases). Germline V CDR1 and CDR2: SGHRS, YFSETQ. The CDR3 spans 17 residues. The ends were cut back, 1 base at V and 0 bases at J, with 11 bases in the middle. CDR3 bases: TGCGCCAGCAGCTTGATCAGCGGCTACTCTGGGGCCAACGTCCTGACTTTC. It yields the protein CASSLISGYSGANVLTF.

The rearrangement links TRBV7-3 to TRBJ2-7; perhaps TRBD2 as D (6 bases). V was trimmed by 9 bases and J by 5 bases, leaving 8 bases between them. CDR3 size: 10 residues. The germline V gene has CDR1 SGHTA and CDR2 FQGTGA. As DNA, the CDR3 is TGTGCCAGGCCGGGGGACGAGCAGTACTTC. Encoded protein: CARPGDEQYF.

V is TRBV7-2 and J is TRBJ1-1, with D possibly being TRBD1 (6 bases). Germline V gene sequence: CDR1 SGHTA, CDR2 FQGNSA. The V and J ends lost 5 bases and 4 bases respectively, with 20 bases between them. This CDR3 has 16 amino acids. DNA of the CDR3: TGTGCCAGCAGCCGCGGACGGGGGGGGGCGAGCACTGAAGCTTTCTTT. Translating gives CASSRGRGGASTEAFF.

The chain couples TRBV11-3 to TRBJ1-2, with 8 nucleotides matching TRBD1. This CDR3 is built from 14 residues. V dropped 5 bases and J dropped 8; count of bases not matched to a gene: 10. Per the germline V gene, CDR1 is SGHNT and CDR2 is YENEEA. DNA for the CDR3: TGTGCCAGCAGCGAAGGCCAGGGGGCACGAGGCTACACCTTC. It translates to CASSEGQGARGYTF.

This clone was seen more than once but under ten times. The chain employs TRBV19 and TRBJ1-2; D remains unclear. CDR1 and CDR2 (germline): LNHDA, SQIVND (reference sequence). V gave up 2 bases and J gave up 8 bases, with 18 bases separating them. The length of the CDR3 is 15 residues. CDR3: CASSIFDLREGGYTF. The CDR3 nucleotides read TGTGCCAGTAGTATATTCGACTTGAGGGAAGGCGGCTACACCTTC.

In its sample, this clone was seen once. The V call is TRBV4-1, the J call TRBJ2-7, with 11 bases that match TRBD1. This CDR3 is 16 amino acids long. Germline CDR1 and CDR2: MGHRA and YSYEKL. V lost 4 bases to trimming and J lost 3 bases; unmatched junction nucleotides: 8. The CDR3 coding sequence is TGCGCCAGCAGCCCTCACCCCGGGACAGGGGGCTACGAGCAGTACTTC. Protein: CASSPHPGTGGYEQYF.

This chain connects TRBV7-9 to TRBJ2-2, with TRBD1 matching 7 bases. Germline CDR1 is SEHNR and CDR2 is FQNEAQ (reference sequence). The CDR3 consists of 15 residues. With V trimmed by 6 bases and J by 0 bases, 4 bases remained unmatched. CDR3 protein: CASRHRGTNTGELFF. CDR3 coding DNA: TGTGCCAGCAGACACAGGGGTACGAACACCGGGGAGCTGTTTTTT.

V gene TRBV10-2 combines with J gene TRBJ1-4, with a possible D match to TRBD1 (5 bases). This CDR3 region has 13 residues. Between the trimmed V and J ends, which lost 8 bases and 2 bases, there was a span of 9 bases. CDR1 and CDR2 from the germline V gene are WSHSY and SAAADI. This CDR3 reads CASWTQTNEKLFF. The CDR3 coding sequence is TGCGCCAGCTGGACACAGACTAATGAAAAACTGTTTTTT.

This sequence joins TRBV6-1 and TRBJ2-7, with TRBD1 matching 9 bases. This CDR3 contains 14 residues. The V segment lost 6 bases and the J segment 5 bases; nucleotides outside the gene matches: 8. CDR1 MNHNS and CDR2 SASEGT come from the germline V gene. The CDR3 DNA sequence: TGTGCCAGCAGAGCCGGGACAGGGTACGACGAGCAGTACTTC. As protein: CASRAGTGYDEQYF.

This clone was counted between two and nine times. The chain joins TRBV13 to TRBJ1-2; TRBD1 aligns across 7 bases. Germline assignment: CDR1 PRHDT and CDR2 FYEKMQ (reference sequence). The CDR3 loop spans 13 amino acids. Losses at the gene ends were 5 bases for V and 8 bases for J; bases not matched to a gene: 8. The CDR3 DNA reads TGTGCCAGCAGCCGACAGGGAAGGGACGGCTACACCTTC. Translated: CASSRQGRDGYTF.